This section outlines one T cell receptor beta chain sequence together with its context. The antigen is undetermined. Clones were sequenced by immunoSEQ multiplex PCR, and TCRdb holds only the in-frame ones, with some missing. The data show around 320,000 clones, 70% to 90% seen once. This record belongs to a study of Ad26.COV2.S vaccination and SARS-CoV-2 variants. In the study overall: Recipients of Ad26.COV2.S got it intramuscularly, once or twice 56 days apart. Findings and limits, study-wide: TCR breadth and depth analyses may have underestimated total T cell responses. Measurement of non-spike TCR breadth gave similar results in vaccine and placebo recipients.

The sample's treatment: approximately 18 received Ad26.COV2.S at low or high dose, single or two shots; 5 received placebo; per-sample allocation not given. Vaccine and placebo recipients were sampled on day 63 after the first injection. An adult donor aged 18-55 years was enrolled in Boston. This TCR was recovered from a person between 18 and 60 years old who received the Ad26.COV2.S COVID-19 vaccine or a placebo. This material consisted of peripheral blood, taken in a trial of Ad26.COV2.S vaccine versus placebo.

CDR3 DNA sequence: TGTGCCAGCTCACCAGAGATCAGGACAGAGCAAGAGACCCAGTACTTC. It encodes CASSPEIRTEQETQYF. The rearrangement links TRBV18 to TRBJ2-5; a weak D match, TRBD1 (6 bases). CDR1 and CDR2 from the germline V gene are KGHSH and LQKENI. CDR3 length: 16 amino acids. Deletions cut 2 bases from V and 2 bases from J, with 15 bases between.